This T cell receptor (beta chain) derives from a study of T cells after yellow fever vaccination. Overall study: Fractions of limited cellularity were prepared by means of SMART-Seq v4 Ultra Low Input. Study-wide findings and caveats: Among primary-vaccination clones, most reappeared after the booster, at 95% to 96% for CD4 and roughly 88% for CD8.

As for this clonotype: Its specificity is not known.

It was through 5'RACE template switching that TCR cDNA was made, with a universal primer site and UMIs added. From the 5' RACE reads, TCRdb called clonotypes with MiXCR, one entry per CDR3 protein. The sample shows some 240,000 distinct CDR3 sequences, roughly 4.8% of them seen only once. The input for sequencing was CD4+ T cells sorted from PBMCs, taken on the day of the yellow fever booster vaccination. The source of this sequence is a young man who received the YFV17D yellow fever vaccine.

The CDR3 loop reads CASSPSRLSGNTIYF. In DNA form, the CDR3 reads TGTGCCAGCTCACCGTCCAGACTATCTGGAAACACCATATATTTT. The chain uses TRBV18 and TRBJ1-3; D is uncertain. The CDR3 loop spans 15 amino acids. Trimming took 3 bases from V and 1 from J, leaving 10 bases between them. Looked up from germline, CDR1 is KGHSH and CDR2 is LQKENI. Variable domain in full (rest from reference TRBV18 and TRBJ1-3): NAGVMQNPRHLVRRRGQEARLRCSPMKGHSHVYWYRQLPEEGLKFMVYLQKENIIDESGMPKERFSAEFPKEGPSILRIQQVVRGDSAAYFCASSPSRLSGNTIYFGEGSWLTVV.